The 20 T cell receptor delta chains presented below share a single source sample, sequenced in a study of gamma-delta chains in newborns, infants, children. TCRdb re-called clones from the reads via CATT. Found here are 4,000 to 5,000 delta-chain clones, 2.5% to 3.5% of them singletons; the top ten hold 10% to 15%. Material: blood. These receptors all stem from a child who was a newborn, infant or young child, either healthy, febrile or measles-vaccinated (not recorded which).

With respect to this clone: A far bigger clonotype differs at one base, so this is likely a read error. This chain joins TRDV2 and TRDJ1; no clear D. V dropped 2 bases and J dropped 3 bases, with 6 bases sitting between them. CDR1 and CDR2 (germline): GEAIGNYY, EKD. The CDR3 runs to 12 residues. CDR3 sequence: CACDNYADKLIF. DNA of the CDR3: TGTGCCTGTGACAACTACGCCGATAAACTCATCTTT.

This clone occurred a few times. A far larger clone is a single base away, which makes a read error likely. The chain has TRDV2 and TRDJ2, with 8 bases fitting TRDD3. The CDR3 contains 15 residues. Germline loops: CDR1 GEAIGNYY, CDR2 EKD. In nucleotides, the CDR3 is TGTGCCTGTGACACCGTGGGGGATTTGACAGCACAACCCTTCTTT. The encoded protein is CACDTVGDLTAQPFF.

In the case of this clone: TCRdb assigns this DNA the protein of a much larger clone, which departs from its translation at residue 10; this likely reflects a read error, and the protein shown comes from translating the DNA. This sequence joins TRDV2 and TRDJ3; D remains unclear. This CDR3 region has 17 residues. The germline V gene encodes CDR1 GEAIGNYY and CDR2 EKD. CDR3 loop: CACDTVLSSRDTRQMFF. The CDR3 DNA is TGTGCCTGTGACACCGTACTGAGCTCCCGGGACACCCGACAGATGTTTTTC.

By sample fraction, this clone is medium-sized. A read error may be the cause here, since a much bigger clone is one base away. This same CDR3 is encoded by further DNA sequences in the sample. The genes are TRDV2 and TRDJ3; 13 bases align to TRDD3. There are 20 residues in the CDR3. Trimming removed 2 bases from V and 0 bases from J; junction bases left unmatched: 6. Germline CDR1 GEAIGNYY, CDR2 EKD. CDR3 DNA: TGTGCCTGTGACATCGTACTGGGGGATACGAGCTCCTGGGACACCCGACAGATGTTTTTC. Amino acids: CACDIVLGDTSSWDTRQMFF.

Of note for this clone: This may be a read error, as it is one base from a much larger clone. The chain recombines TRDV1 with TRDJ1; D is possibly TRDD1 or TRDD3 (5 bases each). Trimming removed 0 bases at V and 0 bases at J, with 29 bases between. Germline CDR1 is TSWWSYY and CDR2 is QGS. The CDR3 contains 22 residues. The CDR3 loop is CALGELGVGQYSEGTHTDKLIF. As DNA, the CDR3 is TGTGCTCTTGGGGAACTAGGGGTTGGGCAATATAGTGAGGGGACGCACACCGATAAACTCATCTTT.

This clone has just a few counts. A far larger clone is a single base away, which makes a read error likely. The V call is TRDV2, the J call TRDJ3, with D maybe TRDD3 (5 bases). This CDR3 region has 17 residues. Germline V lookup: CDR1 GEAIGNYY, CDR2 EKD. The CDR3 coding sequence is TGTGCCTGTGACACCGCTGGGAGCTCCTTGGACACCCGACAGATGTTTTTC. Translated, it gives CACDTAGSSLDTRQMFF.

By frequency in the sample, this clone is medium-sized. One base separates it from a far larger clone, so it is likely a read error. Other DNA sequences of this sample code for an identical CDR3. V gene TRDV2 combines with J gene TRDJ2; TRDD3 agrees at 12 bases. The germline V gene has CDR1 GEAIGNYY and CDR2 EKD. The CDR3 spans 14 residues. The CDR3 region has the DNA TGTGCCTGTGACATACTGGGGGATACAGCGCAACTCTTCTTT. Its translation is CACDILGDTAQLFF.

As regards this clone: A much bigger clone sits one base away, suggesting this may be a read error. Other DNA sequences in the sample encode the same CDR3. In DNA, the CDR3 is TGTGCCTGTGACTACTGGGGGGGCTCCTGGGACACCCGCCAGATGTTTTTC. Translated: CACDYWGGSWDTRQMFF. The chain recombines TRDV2 with TRDJ3, with 8 bases fitting TRDD3. The CDR3 is made up of 17 amino acids. Germline V CDR1 and CDR2: GEAIGNYY, EKD.

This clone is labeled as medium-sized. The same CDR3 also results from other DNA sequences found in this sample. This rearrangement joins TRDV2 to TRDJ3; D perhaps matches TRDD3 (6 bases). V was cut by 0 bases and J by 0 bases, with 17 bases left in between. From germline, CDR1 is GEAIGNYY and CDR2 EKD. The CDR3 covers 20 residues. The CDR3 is CACDTGVWGSRSWDTRQMFF. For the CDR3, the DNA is TGTGCCTGTGACACCGGAGTCTGGGGATCCCGCTCCTGGGACACCCGACAGATGTTTTTC.

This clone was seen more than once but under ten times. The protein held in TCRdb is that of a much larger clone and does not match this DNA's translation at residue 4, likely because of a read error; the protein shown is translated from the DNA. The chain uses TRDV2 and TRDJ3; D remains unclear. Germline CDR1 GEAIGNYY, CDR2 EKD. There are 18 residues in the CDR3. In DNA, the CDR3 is TGTGCCTGTTACACCGTCGGGGTGAGCTCCTGGGACACCCGACAGATGTTTTTC. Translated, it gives CACYTVGVSSWDTRQMFF.

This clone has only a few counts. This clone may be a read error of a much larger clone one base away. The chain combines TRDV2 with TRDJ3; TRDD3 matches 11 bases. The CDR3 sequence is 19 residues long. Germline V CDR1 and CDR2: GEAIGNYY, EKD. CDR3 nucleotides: TGTGCCCGTGACTCTGTACTGGGGGATAGCTCCTGGGACACCCGACAGATGTTTTTC. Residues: CARDSVLGDSSWDTRQMFF.

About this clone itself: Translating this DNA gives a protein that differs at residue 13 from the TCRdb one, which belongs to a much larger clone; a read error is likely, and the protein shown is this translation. The CDR3 DNA is TGTGCCTGTGACCTCGCGTCTGGGGGATACGCCGATAGACTCATCTTT. Encoded protein: CACDLASGGYADRLIF. This rearrangement joins TRDV2 to TRDJ1, with TRDD3 matching over 12 bases. The CDR3 extends over 16 amino acids. Germline V gene sequence: CDR1 GEAIGNYY, CDR2 EKD.

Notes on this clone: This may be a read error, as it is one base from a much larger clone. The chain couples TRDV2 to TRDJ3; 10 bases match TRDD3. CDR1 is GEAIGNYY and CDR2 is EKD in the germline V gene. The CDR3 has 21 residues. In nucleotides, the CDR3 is TGTGCCTGTGACACGGTACTGGGGGATTCTGACACCTCCCGGGACACCCGACAGATGTTTTTC. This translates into CACDTVLGDSDTSRDTRQMFF.

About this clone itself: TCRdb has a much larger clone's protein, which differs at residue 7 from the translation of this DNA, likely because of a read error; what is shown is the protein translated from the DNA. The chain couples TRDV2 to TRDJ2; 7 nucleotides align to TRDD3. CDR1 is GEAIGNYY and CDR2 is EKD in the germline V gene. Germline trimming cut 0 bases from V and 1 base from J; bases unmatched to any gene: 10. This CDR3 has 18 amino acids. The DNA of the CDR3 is TGTGCCTGTGACACCGTACCGGGGGATTCCCGTTTGACAGCACAACTCTTCTTT. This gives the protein CACDTVPGDSRLTAQLFF.

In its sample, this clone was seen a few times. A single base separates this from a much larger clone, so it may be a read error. The CDR3: CACDTAGGYPSSRDTRQMFF. Here the CDR3 DNA reads TGTGCCTGTGACACCGCCGGGGGATACCCAAGCTCCAGGGACACCCGACAGATGTTTTTC. This chain uses TRDV2 with TRDJ3; 9 bases align to TRDD3. This CDR3 spans 20 amino acids. Looked up from germline, CDR1 is GEAIGNYY and CDR2 is EKD.

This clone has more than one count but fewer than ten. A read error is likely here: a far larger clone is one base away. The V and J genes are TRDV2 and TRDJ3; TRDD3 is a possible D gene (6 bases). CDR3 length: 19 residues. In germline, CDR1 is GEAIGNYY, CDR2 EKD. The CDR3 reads CACDSIWGGSSWGTRQMFF. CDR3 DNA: TGTGCCTGTGACTCCATCTGGGGTGGAAGCTCCTGGGGCACCCGACAGATGTTTTTC.

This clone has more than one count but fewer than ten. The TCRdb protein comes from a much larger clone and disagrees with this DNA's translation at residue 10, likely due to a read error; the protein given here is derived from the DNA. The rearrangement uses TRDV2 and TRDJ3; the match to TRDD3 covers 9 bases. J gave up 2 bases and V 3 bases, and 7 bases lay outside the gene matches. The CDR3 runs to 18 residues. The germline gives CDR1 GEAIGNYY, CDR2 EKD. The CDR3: CACDAYWGSPWDTRQMFF. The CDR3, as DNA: TGTGCCTGTGACGCCTACTGGGGGAGCCCCTGGGACACCCGACAGATGTTTTTC.

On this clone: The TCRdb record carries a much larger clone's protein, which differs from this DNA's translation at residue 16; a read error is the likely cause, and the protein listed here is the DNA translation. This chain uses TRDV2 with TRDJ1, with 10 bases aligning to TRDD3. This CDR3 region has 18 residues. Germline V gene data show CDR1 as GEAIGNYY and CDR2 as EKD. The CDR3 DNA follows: TGTGCCTGTGACACCGTGCCCACTGGGGGATCCACAACCGATAAACCCATCTTT. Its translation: CACDTVPTGGSTTDKPIF.

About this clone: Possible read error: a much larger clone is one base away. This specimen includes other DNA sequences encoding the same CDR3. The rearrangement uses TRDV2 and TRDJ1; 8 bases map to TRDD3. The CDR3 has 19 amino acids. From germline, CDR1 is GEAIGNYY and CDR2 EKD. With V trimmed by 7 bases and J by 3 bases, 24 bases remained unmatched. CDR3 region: CACVGPYPVWWGMADKLIF. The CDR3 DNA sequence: TGTGCCTGCGTCGGTCCTTACCCGGTGTGGTGGGGGATGGCCGATAAACTCATCTTT.

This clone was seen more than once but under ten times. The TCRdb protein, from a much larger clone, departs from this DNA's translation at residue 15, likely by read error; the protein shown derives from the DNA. The CDR3 reads CACDTVTGYWDTRQVFF. The CDR3 DNA follows: TGTGCCTGTGACACCGTTACTGGGTACTGGGACACCCGACAGGTGTTTTTC. The chain carries TRDV2 and TRDJ3, with a weak D call TRDD3 (6 bases). The CDR3 spans 17 residues. The germline V gene has CDR1 GEAIGNYY and CDR2 EKD.